This T cell receptor beta chain was sequenced during a study of T cells in Graves' hyperthyroidism and ophthalmopathy. In germline, CDR1 is LGHDT, CDR2 YNNKEL (reference sequence). The ends were cut back, 7 bases at V and 1 base at J, with 10 bases in the middle. CDR3 length: 13 amino acids. If no ophthalmopathy progression occurred within 18 months, Graves' hyperthyroidism was stable. Used for diagnoses were clinical symptoms, serum thyroxine and TRAb, thyroid ultrasound and orbital computed tomography. TCR beta CDR3 regions were amplified from RNA transcripts. The HTBI set primed first-round TCR CDR3 RT-PCR. TCRdb re-derived calls from the multiplex PCR reads in MiXCR, one entry per CDR3 protein. The sample lists 90,000 to 120,000 distinct CDR3 sequences; about 17% were seen once. Study-level results: Ophthalmopathy was identified by the model a median around 6 months ahead of onset. Most clonotypes expanded in the thyroid (above 0.001) were also present in blood.

This clonotype was recorded many times. Its target is not known. The sample taken for sequencing was blood. The chain combines TRBV3-1 with TRBJ1-1, with D uncertain. This receptor was taken from a woman between 45 and 65 years old with Graves' hyperthyroidism. CDR3 protein: CASNLQENTEAFF. Here the CDR3 DNA reads TGTGCCAGCAACCTCCAGGAGAACACTGAAGCTTTCTTT.